The clone carrying this TCR beta chain was seen repeatedly, ten times or more. These data originate in a study of shared clonotypes between healthy human individuals. Whole-study context: Two women and a few men aged 18 to 49 made up the donors.

Replicate PCRs for unsorted PBMC used roughly 0.3 ug DNA (approximately 31,000 T cell genomes). Sequencing of unsorted PBMC DNA was carried out using ten immunoSEQ deep assay plates. The protocol was immunoSEQ multiplex PCR, while the TCRdb copy is restricted to in-frame clones and leaves out a portion. This sample has a few hundred thousand clones, with approximately 80% found just once. This clonotype was sampled from a woman in her thirties or forties in good health. Some clones in this sample may be carry-over from other donors' samples. Sequenced: PBMCs.

The CDR3 here is CASSEEASGPPEQFF. For the CDR3, the DNA is TGTGCCAGCAGTGAAGAGGCTAGCGGGCCCCCCGAGCAGTTCTTC. The chain employs TRBV6-1 and TRBJ2-1, with 8 bases that match TRBD2. The CDR3 is 15 amino acids. CDR1 is MNHNS and CDR2 is SASEGT in the germline V gene. Germline trimming cut 1 base from V and 10 bases from J; bases unmatched to any gene: 9.